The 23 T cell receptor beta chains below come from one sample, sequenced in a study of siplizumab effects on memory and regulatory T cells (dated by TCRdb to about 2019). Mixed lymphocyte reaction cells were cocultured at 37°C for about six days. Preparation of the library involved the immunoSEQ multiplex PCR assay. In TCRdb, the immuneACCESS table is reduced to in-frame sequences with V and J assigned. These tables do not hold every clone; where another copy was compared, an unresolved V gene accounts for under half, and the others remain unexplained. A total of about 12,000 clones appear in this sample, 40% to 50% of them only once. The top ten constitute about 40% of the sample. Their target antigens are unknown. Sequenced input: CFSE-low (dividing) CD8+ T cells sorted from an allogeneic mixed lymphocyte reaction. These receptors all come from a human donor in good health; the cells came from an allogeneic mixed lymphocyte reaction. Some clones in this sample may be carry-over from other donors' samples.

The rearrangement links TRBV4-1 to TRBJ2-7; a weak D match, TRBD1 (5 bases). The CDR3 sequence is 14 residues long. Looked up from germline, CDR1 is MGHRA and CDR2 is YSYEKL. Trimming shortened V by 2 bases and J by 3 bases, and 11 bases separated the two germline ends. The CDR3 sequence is CASSQQDRYYEQYF. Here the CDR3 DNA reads TGCGCCAGCAGCCAACAAGACAGATACTACGAGCAGTACTTC.

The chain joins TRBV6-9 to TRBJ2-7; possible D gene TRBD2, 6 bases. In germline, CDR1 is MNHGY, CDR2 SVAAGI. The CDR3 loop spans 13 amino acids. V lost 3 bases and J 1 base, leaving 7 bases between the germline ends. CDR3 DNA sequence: TGTGCCAGCAGTTACGGGGGTTCCTACGAGCAGTACTTC. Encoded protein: CASSYGGSYEQYF.

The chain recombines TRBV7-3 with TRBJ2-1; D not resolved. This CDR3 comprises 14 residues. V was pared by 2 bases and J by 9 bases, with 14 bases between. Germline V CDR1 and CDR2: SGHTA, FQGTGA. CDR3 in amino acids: CASSLGTTGVEQFF. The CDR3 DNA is TGTGCCAGCAGCTTAGGCACTACGGGTGTTGAGCAGTTCTTC. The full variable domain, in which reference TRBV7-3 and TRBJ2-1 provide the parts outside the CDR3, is GAGVSQTPSNKVTEKGKYVELRCDPISGHTALYWYRQSLGQGPEFLIYFQGTGAADDSGLPNDRFFAVRPEGSVSTLKIQRTERGDSAVYLCASSLGTTGVEQFFGPGTRLTVL.

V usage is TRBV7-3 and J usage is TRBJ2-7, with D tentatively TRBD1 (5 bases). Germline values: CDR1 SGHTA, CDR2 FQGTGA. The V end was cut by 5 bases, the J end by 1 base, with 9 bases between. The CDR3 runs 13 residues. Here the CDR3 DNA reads TGTGCCAGCAGCCCAGACAGTTCCTACGAGCAGTACTTC. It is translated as CASSPDSSYEQYF.

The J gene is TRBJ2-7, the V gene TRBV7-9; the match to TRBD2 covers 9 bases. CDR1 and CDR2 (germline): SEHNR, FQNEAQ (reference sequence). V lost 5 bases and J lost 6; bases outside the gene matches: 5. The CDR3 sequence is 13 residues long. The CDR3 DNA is TGTGCCAGCAGCATACTAGCGGGTGTCGAGCAGTACTTC. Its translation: CASSILAGVEQYF.

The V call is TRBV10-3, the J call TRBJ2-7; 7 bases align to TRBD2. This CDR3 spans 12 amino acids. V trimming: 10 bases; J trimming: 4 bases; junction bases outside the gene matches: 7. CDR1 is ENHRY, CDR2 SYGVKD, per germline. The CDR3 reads CATTGSGYEQYF. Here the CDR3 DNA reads TGTGCCACCACAGGTAGCGGGTACGAGCAGTACTTC.

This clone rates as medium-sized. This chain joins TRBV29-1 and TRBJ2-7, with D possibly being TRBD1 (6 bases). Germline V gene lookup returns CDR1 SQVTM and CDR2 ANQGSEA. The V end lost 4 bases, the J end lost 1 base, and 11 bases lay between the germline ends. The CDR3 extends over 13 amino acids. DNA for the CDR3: TGCAGCGTTGTGGGGACAAGTTCCTACGAGCAGTACTTC. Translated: CSVVGTSSYEQYF.

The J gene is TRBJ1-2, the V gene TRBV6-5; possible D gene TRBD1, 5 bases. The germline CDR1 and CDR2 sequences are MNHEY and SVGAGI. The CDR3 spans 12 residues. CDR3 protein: CAVGGLVYGYTF. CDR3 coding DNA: TGTGCGGTTGGGGGATTAGTCTATGGCTACACCTTC.

In nucleotides, the CDR3 is TGTGCCAGCAGCTTAGTAGGGGGGTTGGGGACAGTTGAAGCTTTCTTT. Its protein product is CASSLVGGLGTVEAFF. This chain links TRBV7-8 with TRBJ1-1; 7 nucleotides agree with TRBD1. V lost 1 base to trimming and J lost 7 bases; unmatched junction nucleotides: 12. This CDR3 is 16 amino acids long. CDR1 is SGHVS and CDR2 is FQNEAQ in the germline V gene.

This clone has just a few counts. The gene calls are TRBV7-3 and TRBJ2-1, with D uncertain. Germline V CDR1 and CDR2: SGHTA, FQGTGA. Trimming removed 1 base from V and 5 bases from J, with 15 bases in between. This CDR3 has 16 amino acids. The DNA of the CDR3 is TGTGCCAGCAGCTTAAGCGCCAGACTTGGGGACAATGAGCAGTTCTTC. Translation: CASSLSARLGDNEQFF.

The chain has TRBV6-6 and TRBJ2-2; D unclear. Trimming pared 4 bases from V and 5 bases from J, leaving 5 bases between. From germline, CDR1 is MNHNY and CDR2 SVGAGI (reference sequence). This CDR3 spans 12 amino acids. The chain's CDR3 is CASSWTTGELFF. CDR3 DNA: TGTGCCAGCAGTTGGACGACCGGGGAGCTGTTTTTT.

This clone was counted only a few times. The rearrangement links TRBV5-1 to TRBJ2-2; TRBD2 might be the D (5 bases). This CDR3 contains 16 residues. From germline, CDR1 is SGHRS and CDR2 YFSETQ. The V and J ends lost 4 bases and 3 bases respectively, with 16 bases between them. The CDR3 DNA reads TGCGCCAGCAGCGCCAGTGAGGGTGGGGACACCGGGGAGCTGTTTTTT. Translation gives CASSASEGGDTGELFF.

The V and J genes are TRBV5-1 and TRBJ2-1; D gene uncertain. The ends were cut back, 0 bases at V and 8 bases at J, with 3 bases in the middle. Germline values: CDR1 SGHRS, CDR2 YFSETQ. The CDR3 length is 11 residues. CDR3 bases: TGCGCCAGCAGCTTGGGCTATGAGCAGTTCTTC. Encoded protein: CASSLGYEQFF.

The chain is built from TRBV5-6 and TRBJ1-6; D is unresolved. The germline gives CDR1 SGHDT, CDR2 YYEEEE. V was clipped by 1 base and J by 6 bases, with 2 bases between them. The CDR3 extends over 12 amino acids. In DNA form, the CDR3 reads TGTGCCAGCAGCTTGATTAATTCACCCCTCCACTTT. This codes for CASSLINSPLHF.

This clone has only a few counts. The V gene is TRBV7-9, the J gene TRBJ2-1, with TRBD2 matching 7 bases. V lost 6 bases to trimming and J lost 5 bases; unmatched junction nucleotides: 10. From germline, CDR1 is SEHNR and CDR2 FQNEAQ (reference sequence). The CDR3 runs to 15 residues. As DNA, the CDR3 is TGTGCCAGCAGTTCCTACTCTAGCGGAGACAATGAGCAGTTCTTC. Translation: CASSSYSSGDNEQFF. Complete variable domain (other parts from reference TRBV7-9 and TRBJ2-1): DTGVSQNPRHKITKRGQNVTFRCDPISEHNRLYWYRQTLGQGPEFLTYFQNEAQLEKSRLLSDRFSAERPKGSFSTLEIQRTEQGDSAMYLCASSSYSSGDNEQFFGPGTRLTVL.

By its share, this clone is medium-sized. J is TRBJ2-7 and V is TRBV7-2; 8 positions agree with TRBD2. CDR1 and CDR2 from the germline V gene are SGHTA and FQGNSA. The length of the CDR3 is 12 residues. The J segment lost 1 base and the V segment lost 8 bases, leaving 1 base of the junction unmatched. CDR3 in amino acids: CASREGSYEQYF. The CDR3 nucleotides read TGTGCCAGCCGGGAGGGTTCCTACGAGCAGTACTTC.

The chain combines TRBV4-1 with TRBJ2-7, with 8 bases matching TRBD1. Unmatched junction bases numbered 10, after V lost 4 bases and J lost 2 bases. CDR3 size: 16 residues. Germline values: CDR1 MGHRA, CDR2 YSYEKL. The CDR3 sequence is CASSPPRDRNTYEQYF. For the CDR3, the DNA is TGCGCCAGCAGCCCCCCGCGGGACAGGAACACCTACGAGCAGTACTTC.

This CDR3 reads CASSLSSNEQFF. The CDR3 bases are TGTGCCAGCAGCTTAAGCAGCAATGAGCAGTTCTTC. V and J are TRBV7-9 and TRBJ2-1; D not certain. Germline CDR1 and CDR2: SEHNR and FQNEAQ (reference sequence). The CDR3 length is 12 residues. V lost 2 bases to trimming and J lost 6 bases, with 5 bases between them.

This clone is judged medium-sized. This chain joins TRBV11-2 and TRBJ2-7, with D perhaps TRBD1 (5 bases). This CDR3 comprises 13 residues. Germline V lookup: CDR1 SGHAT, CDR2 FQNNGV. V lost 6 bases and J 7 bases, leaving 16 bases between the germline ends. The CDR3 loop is CASSSGLLGEQYF. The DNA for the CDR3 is TGTGCCAGCAGTTCAGGGTTATTGGGGGAGCAGTACTTC.

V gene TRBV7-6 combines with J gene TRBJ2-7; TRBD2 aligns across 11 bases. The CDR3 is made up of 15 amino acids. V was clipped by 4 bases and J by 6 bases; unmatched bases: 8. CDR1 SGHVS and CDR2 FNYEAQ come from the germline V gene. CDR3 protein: CASSSLRLAGGEQYF. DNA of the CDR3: TGTGCCAGCAGCTCACTCCGGCTAGCGGGGGGCGAGCAGTACTTC.

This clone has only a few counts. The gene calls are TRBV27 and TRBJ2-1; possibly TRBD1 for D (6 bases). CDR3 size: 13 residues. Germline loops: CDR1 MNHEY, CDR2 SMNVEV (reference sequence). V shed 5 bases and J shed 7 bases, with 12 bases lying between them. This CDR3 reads CASSIGQGNEQFF. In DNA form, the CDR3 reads TGTGCCAGCAGTATCGGTCAGGGGAATGAGCAGTTCTTC.

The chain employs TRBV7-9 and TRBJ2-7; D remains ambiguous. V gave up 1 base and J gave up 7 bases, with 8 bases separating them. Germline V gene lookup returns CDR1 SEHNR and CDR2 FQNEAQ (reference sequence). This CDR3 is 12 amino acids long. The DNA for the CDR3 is TGTGCCAGCAGCTTAGGGGTGGCGGAGCAGTACTTC. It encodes CASSLGVAEQYF.

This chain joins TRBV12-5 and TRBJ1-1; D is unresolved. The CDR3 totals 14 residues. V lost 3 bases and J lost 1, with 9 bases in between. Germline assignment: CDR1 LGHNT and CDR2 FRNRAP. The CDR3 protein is CASGFAAWNTEAFF. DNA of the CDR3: TGTGCTAGTGGTTTCGCAGCTTGGAACACTGAAGCTTTCTTT.